This T cell receptor beta chain was observed in a study of T cell repertoires in aging, cancer and after chemotherapy. Across the study: Patients with glioblastoma brain tumors were sampled before and after temozolomide-based therapy. About 8.9 million TCR reads made up the full dataset.

Worth noting for this clonotype: Its antigen is currently unknown. A much larger clone differs by one base, so this may be a read error.

Multiplex touch-down PCR with TRB-A/B primers amplified rearranged V-D-J TRB sequences. TCRdb passed the multiplex PCR reads through MiXCR, listing each CDR3 protein once. The sample has around 2,700 distinct CDR3 sequences, over 25% seen once. Broader study findings: Median generation probability rose over the chemotherapy interval in each cancer cohort, suggesting rebound thymic output.

The V gene's germline CDR1 is SGHDT and CDR2 YYEEEE. This CDR3 has 14 amino acids. TCR beta rearrangements were amplified from peripheral blood genomic DNA. The clonotype originates from a human donor with a solid tumor. The sample taken for sequencing was blood. The chain is built from TRBV5-6 and TRBJ2-5; D gene unclear. CDR3: CASSPTARQETHYF. DNA for the CDR3: TGTGCCAGCAGCCCGACCGCCCGCCAAGAGACCCATTACTTC. The whole variable domain, remainder taken from reference TRBV5-6 and TRBJ2-5, is DAGVTQSPTHLIKTRGQQVTLRCSPKSGHDTVSWYQQALGQGPQFIFQYYEEEERQRGNFPDRFSGHQFPNYSSELNVNALLLGDSALYLCASSPTARQETHYFGPGTRLLVL.